The 15 T cell receptor beta chains below were found in one sample sequenced in a study of Ad26.COV2.S vaccination and SARS-CoV-2 variants (dated by TCRdb to the early 2020s). Per the publication, the treatment or condition label means: around 19 received Ad26.COV2.S at low or high dose, single or two shots; roughly five received placebo; per-sample allocation not given. For vaccine and placebo recipients, repertoires were sequenced using samples collected on day 63 after the first injection. Receptors were amplified or captured by the immunoSEQ multiplex PCR assay. TCRdb retrieved this table from immuneACCESS and kept in-frame rearrangements only. Not all clones are present; in checked studies, unresolved V genes account for under half, and no reason is known for the remainder. For this sample there are around 420,000 clones; over 75% appear just once. 3.5% to 4% of the sample is taken by the ten largest.

This material consisted of peripheral blood, taken in a trial of Ad26.COV2.S vaccine versus placebo. The receptors originated from a person between 18 and 59 years old who received the Ad26.COV2.S COVID-19 vaccine or a placebo.

This clone is a singleton in its sample. CDR3 sequence reads: CASTTSFSRELFF. CDR3 coding DNA: TGCGCCAGCACGACGAGCTTTAGTCGGGAGCTGTTTTTT. V usage is TRBV5-1 and J usage is TRBJ2-2; D gene ambiguous. Trimming left V 6 bases short and J 9 bases short, with 15 bases between. This CDR3 region has 13 residues. Germline CDR1 SGHRS, CDR2 YFSETQ.

This clone was detected once. The chain uses TRBV7-9 and TRBJ2-3, with 11 nucleotides matching TRBD2. V trimming: 2 bases; J trimming: 1 base; junction bases outside the gene matches: 11. The CDR3 spans 19 residues. Germline V gene data show CDR1 as SEHNR and CDR2 as FQNEAQ (reference sequence). The CDR3, as DNA: TGTGCCAGCAGCTTAACTATAGCGGGGGGGCTTTTCCGCACAGATACGCAGTATTTT. Amino acids: CASSLTIAGGLFRTDTQYF.

V is TRBV5-1 and J is TRBJ2-1; perhaps TRBD2 as D (5 bases). Trimming took 0 bases from V and 6 from J, leaving 10 bases between them. CDR1 is SGHRS and CDR2 is YFSETQ in the germline V gene. This CDR3 is built from 14 residues. The CDR3 DNA follows: TGCGCCAGCAGCTTGGTTCGGGAAGCCAATGAGCAGTTCTTC. It encodes CASSLVREANEQFF. Combining the CDR3 with reference TRBV5-1 and TRBJ2-1 gives the whole variable domain KAGVTQTPRYLIKTRGQQVTLSCSPISGHRSVSWYQQTPGQGLQFLFEYFSETQRNKGNFPGRFSGRQFSNSRSEMNVSTLELGDSALYLCASSLVREANEQFFGPGTRLTVL.

The V and J genes are TRBV9 and TRBJ1-3; D not certain. In germline, CDR1 is SGDLS, CDR2 YYNGEE. V dropped 0 bases and J dropped 0 bases, with 16 bases sitting between them. The CDR3 runs to 18 residues. The CDR3 loop reads CASSVESPGSSSGNTIYF. The CDR3 bases are TGTGCCAGCAGCGTAGAATCTCCAGGTTCGAGCTCTGGAAACACCATATATTTT.

This clone was seen only a few times. Within the sample, other DNA sequences also encode this same CDR3. The V and J genes are TRBV5-1 and TRBJ1-1, with D tentatively TRBD1 (5 bases). CDR3 length: 15 residues. Germline-derived CDR1 and CDR2 are SGHRS and YFSETQ. V lost 0 bases to trimming and J lost 1 base, with 10 bases between them. CDR3: CASSLEGPPNTEAFF. The CDR3 nucleotides read TGCGCCAGCAGCTTGGAGGGACCGCCGAACACTGAAGCTTTCTTT.

The chain has TRBV19 and TRBJ2-3; D gene unclear. V lost 3 bases, J lost 4 bases, and 8 bases lay in between. The length of the CDR3 is 13 residues. CDR1 is LNHDA and CDR2 is SQIVND in the germline V gene (reference sequence). The CDR3 loop is CASSIGNSDTQYF. In DNA, the CDR3 is TGTGCCAGTAGTATTGGCAATTCAGATACGCAGTATTTT.

This rearrangement joins TRBV7-2 to TRBJ1-1; D remains ambiguous. The CDR3 runs to 12 residues. V lost 5 bases and J 6 bases, leaving 10 bases between the germline ends. Germline CDR1 SGHTA, CDR2 FQGNSA. CDR3 nucleotide sequence: TGTGCCAGCAGCCTGATGGGCGCTGAAGCTTTCTTT. It translates to CASSLMGAEAFF.

V gene TRBV6-1 combines with J gene TRBJ2-2, with D unresolved. V dropped 3 bases and J dropped 0 bases, with 8 bases sitting between them. CDR3 length: 15 residues. Germline loops: CDR1 MNHNS, CDR2 SASEGT. The CDR3 DNA sequence: TGTGCCAGCAGTGAGAGCCAGGCGAACACCGGGGAGCTGTTTTTT. This encodes CASSESQANTGELFF.

V gene TRBV7-9 combines with J gene TRBJ1-1; 7 bases are shared with TRBD1. In germline, CDR1 is SEHNR, CDR2 FQNEAQ (reference sequence). The CDR3 sequence is 18 residues long. Trimming took 5 bases from V and 1 from J; bases not matched to a gene: 16. The CDR3 is CASSRWGKTGRPNTEAFF. CDR3 in DNA: TGTGCCAGCAGCCGCTGGGGGAAGACAGGGCGACCGAACACTGAAGCTTTCTTT.

This chain connects TRBV6-6 to TRBJ2-3; the match to TRBD1 covers 9 bases. The CDR3 runs to 14 residues. V lost 4 bases and J lost 6; bases outside the gene matches: 5. Germline V gene lookup returns CDR1 MNHNY and CDR2 SVGAGI (reference sequence). In DNA, the CDR3 is TGTGCCAGCAGTTTCCCACAGGGGGCTGATACGCAGTATTTT. It yields the protein CASSFPQGADTQYF.

This clone was seen just once. The chain links TRBV19 to TRBJ1-1, with 7 bases matching TRBD1. Germline trimming cut 1 base from V and 1 base from J; bases unmatched to any gene: 12. Germline V gene data show CDR1 as LNHDA and CDR2 as SQIVND (reference sequence). This CDR3 has 18 amino acids. CDR3 nucleotides: TGTGCCAGTAGTATAGTCAGAGACAGGGAGAATTGGAACACTGAAGCTTTCTTT. Residues: CASSIVRDRENWNTEAFF.

The V call is TRBV4-1, the J call TRBJ2-4, with TRBD1 identical over 11 bases. The CDR3 length is 12 residues. CDR1 MGHRA and CDR2 YSYEKL come from the germline V gene. V gave up 3 bases and J gave up 15 bases; unmatched junction bases: 4. The CDR3 DNA reads TGCGCCAGCAGCCAGGGGACAGGGGGGTGGTACTTC. This codes for CASSQGTGGWYF.

This sequence joins TRBV9 and TRBJ1-1; D uncertain. CDR1 and CDR2 (germline): SGDLS, YYNGEE. Trimming cost V 1 base and J 2 bases, with 9 bases left between them. The CDR3 totals 14 residues. This chain's CDR3 is CASSVRAGNTEAFF. The CDR3 nucleotides read TGTGCCAGCAGCGTAAGGGCCGGCAACACTGAAGCTTTCTTT. The entire variable domain, with the rest obtained from reference TRBV9 and TRBJ1-1, is as follows: DSGVTQTPKHLITATGQRVTLRCSPRSGDLSVYWYQQSLDQGLQFLIQYYNGEERAKGNILERFSAQQFPDLHSELNLSSLELGDSALYFCASSVRAGNTEAFFGQGTRLTVV.

The chain employs TRBV28 and TRBJ2-2; tentative D call: TRBD2 (6 bases). The CDR3 extends over 18 amino acids. Germline-derived CDR1 and CDR2 are MDHEN and SYDVKM. V shed 4 bases and J shed 4 bases, with 22 bases lying between them. The CDR3 nucleotides are TGTGCCAGCAGTTCCTTGGGAGGTGCCAGGGTGGGCACCGGGGAGCTGTTTTTT. Amino acids: CASSSLGGARVGTGELFF.

This clone was found once. An end of the junction differs from the germline gene, which may be a read error. The chain carries TRBV11-2 and TRBJ2-7, with D unresolved. Germline V lookup: CDR1 SGHAT, CDR2 FQNNGV. The CDR3 sequence is 12 residues long. The CDR3 region is CVSSLRPYEQYF. The CDR3 bases are TGTGTCAGCAGCTTACGTCCCTACGAGCAGTACTTC.